This is a list of T cell receptor beta chains from one sample in a study of cytomegalovirus exposure and HLA in healthy donors. Data came from immunoSEQ multiplex PCR; TCRdb stores just in-frame clones and leaves some out. Here the sample spans about 150,000 clones, roughly 80% being singletons. Sequencing was performed on PBMCs. Receptors originate from a woman aged 40-49 years in good health and CMV-seropositive. Each CDR3 is given with its conserved first and last residue. Each record gives: J gene, D gene, clone size, V gene, CDR3 DNA, CDR3 protein. A D gene is named only where the DNA matches it firmly. A clone size is listed for some rows: how often the clone was seen (once, few, many), or a class if it is expanded.

J gene: TRBJ2-1; D gene: -; clone size: -; V gene: TRBV9; CDR3 DNA: TGTGCCAGCAGCGTAGACGGCTACAATGAGCAGTTCTTC; CDR3 protein: CASSVDGYNEQFF
J gene: TRBJ1-4; D gene: -; clone size: once; V gene: TRBV4-1; CDR3 DNA: TGCGCCAGCAGCCAATCGGGGACATCTGGAAAACTGTTTTTT; CDR3 protein: CASSQSGTSGKLFF
J gene: TRBJ2-7; D gene: -; clone size: -; V gene: TRBV6-1; CDR3 DNA: TGTGCCAGCTCAGGACAGCCTTACGAGCAGTACTTC; CDR3 protein: CASSGQPYEQYF
J gene: TRBJ1-1; D gene: -; clone size: once; V gene: TRBV13; CDR3 DNA: TGTGCCAGCAGCTTTGGACAGTTTTACACTGAAGCTTTCTTT; CDR3 protein: CASSFGQFYTEAFF
J gene: TRBJ1-1; D gene: TRBD1; clone size: -; V gene: TRBV6-1; CDR3 DNA: TGTGCCAGCAGTGATTGGGACAGGGGGTTTGAAGCTTTCTTT; CDR3 protein: CASSDWDRGFEAFF
J gene: TRBJ2-7; D gene: TRBD2; clone size: once; V gene: TRBV5-1; CDR3 DNA: TGCGCCAGCAGCTTGACCGGGACTAGCGGGGGGGGCGAGCAGTACTTC; CDR3 protein: CASSLTGTSGGGEQYF
J gene: TRBJ1-5; D gene: -; clone size: -; V gene: TRBV6-1; CDR3 DNA: TGTGCCAGCAGTGAATGGACAGATAGCAATCAGCCCCAGCATTTT; CDR3 protein: CASSEWTDSNQPQHF
J gene: TRBJ2-2; D gene: TRBD2; clone size: few; V gene: TRBV4-1; CDR3 DNA: TGCGCCAGCAGCCAAGCTAGGCTAGCGGATAACACCGGGGAGCTGTTTTTT; CDR3 protein: CASSQARLADNTGELFF
J gene: TRBJ2-7; D gene: -; clone size: -; V gene: TRBV30; CDR3 DNA: TGTGCCTGGAGTGTAGCAGGCGGGGGCATCTACGAGCAGTACTTC; CDR3 protein: CAWSVAGGGIYEQYF
J gene: TRBJ2-7; D gene: TRBD2; clone size: -; V gene: TRBV4-1; CDR3 DNA: TGCGCCAGCAGCCAAGAATTTGCGGGGGGGGCCGGGGAGCAGTACTTC; CDR3 protein: CASSQEFAGGAGEQYF
J gene: TRBJ1-1; D gene: -; clone size: -; V gene: TRBV5-1; CDR3 DNA: TGCGCCAGCAGCCCCGGACAGTTCATGAACACTGAAGCTTTCTTT; CDR3 protein: CASSPGQFMNTEAFF
J gene: TRBJ2-2; D gene: -; clone size: -; V gene: TRBV2; CDR3 DNA: TGTGCCAGCAGTACACGGGGGGCTGACACCGGGGAGCTGTTTTTT; CDR3 protein: CASSTRGADTGELFF
J gene: TRBJ2-7; D gene: TRBD2; clone size: -; V gene: TRBV28; CDR3 DNA: TGTGCCAGCAGTTCCCCGAGGGGAGGGGTCAATGCCTACGAGCAGTACTTC; CDR3 protein: CASSSPRGGVNAYEQYF
J gene: TRBJ1-6; D gene: TRBD1; clone size: -; V gene: TRBV19; CDR3 DNA: TGTGCCAGTAAGACAGGGGACAATCCACCCCTCCACTTT; CDR3 protein: CASKTGDNPPLHF